The 2 T cell receptor beta chains listed next were all sequenced from one sample in a study of T cells after yellow fever vaccination. TCRdb recomputed calls from the 5' RACE reads with MiXCR, one row per CDR3 protein. This sample has over 150,000 distinct CDR3 sequences, with 6.2% found just once. The input for sequencing was CD4+ T cells sorted from PBMCs, taken on the day of the first yellow fever vaccination. All receptors derive from a man younger than 30 who received the YFV17D yellow fever vaccine.

At least ten counts were recorded for this clonotype. The chain is built from TRBV10-3 and TRBJ2-2; no clear D. Trimming removed 4 bases at V and 10 bases at J, with 19 bases between. Germline V gene data show CDR1 as ENHRY and CDR2 as SYGVKD. The CDR3 is 15 residues long. The CDR3 DNA sequence: TGTGCCATCAGTGTGAGCCGGATCGGGCTTGAGGAGCTGTTTTTT. It codes for CAISVSRIGLEELFF.

Many counts were recorded for this clonotype. This rearrangement joins TRBV5-1 to TRBJ1-6; D is uncertain. V was pared by 2 bases and J by 3 bases, with 12 bases between. Germline lookup yields CDR1 SGHRS and CDR2 YFSETQ. There are 16 residues in the CDR3. CDR3: CASSFSLGDYNSPLHF. CDR3 bases: TGCGCCAGCAGCTTTTCCCTGGGCGACTATAATTCACCCCTCCACTTT.